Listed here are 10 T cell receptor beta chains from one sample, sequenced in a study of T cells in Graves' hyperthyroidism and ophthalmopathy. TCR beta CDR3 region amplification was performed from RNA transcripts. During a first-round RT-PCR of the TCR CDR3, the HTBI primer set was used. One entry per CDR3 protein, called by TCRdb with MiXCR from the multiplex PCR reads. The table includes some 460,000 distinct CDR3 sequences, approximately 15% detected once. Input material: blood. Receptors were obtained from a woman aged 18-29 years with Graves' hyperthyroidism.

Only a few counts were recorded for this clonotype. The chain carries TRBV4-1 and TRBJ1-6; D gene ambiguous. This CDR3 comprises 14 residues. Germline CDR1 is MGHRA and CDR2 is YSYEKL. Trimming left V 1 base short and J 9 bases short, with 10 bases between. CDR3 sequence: CASSQVGVGSPLHF. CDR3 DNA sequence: TGCGCCAGCAGCCAAGTAGGAGTAGGTTCACCCCTCCACTTT.

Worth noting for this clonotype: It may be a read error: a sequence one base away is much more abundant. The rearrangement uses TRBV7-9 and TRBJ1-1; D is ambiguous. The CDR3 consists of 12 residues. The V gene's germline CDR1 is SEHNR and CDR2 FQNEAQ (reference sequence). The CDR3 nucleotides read TGTGCCGGCAGCTTAGTCCAGGCTGAAGCTTTCTTT. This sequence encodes CAGSLVQAEAFF.

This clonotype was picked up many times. The CDR3 region has the DNA TGTGCCAGCAGTTCCCTATCCCCTAGCGGGAGCCCACTCCTCTTCCCCCTGAACACCGGGGAGCTGTTTTTT. This codes for CASSSLSPSGSPLLFPLNTGELFF. The V call is TRBV28, the J call TRBJ2-2, with 10 nucleotides matching TRBD2. CDR1 and CDR2 from the germline V gene are MDHEN and SYDVKM. The CDR3 contains 24 residues. The V and J ends lost 4 bases and 1 base, in that order; junction bases with no gene match: 27.

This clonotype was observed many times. The CDR3, as DNA: TGTGCCAGCACGGCAGGGTCGCTCGCAGATACGCAGTATTTT. Translation gives CASTAGSLADTQYF. The chain joins TRBV2 to TRBJ2-3, with D possibly TRBD1 on 5 matching bases. The CDR3 loop spans 14 amino acids. Germline lookup yields CDR1 SNHLY and CDR2 FYNNEI. V was trimmed by 7 bases and J by 4 bases, leaving 15 bases between them.

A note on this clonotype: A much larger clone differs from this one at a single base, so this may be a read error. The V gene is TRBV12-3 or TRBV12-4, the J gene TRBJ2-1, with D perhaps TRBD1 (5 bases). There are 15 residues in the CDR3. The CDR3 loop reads CASTRDSNFPNERFF. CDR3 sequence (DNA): TGTGCCAGCACAAGAGACAGCAACTTCCCAAATGAGCGGTTCTTC.

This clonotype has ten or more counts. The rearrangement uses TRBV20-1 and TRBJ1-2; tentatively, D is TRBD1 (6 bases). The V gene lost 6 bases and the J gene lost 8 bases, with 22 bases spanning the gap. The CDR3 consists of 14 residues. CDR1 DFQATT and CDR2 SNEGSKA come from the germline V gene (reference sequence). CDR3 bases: TGCAGTGCAGACCCACAGGGATATCCGAACGGCTACACCTTC. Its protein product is CSADPQGYPNGYTF.

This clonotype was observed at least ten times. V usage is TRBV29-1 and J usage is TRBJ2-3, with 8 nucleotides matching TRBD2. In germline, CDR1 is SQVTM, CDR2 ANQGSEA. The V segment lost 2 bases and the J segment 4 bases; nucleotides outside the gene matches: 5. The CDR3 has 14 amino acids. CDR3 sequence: CSVEKREFPDTQYF. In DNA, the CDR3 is TGCAGCGTTGAAAAGCGGGAGTTTCCAGATACGCAGTATTTT.

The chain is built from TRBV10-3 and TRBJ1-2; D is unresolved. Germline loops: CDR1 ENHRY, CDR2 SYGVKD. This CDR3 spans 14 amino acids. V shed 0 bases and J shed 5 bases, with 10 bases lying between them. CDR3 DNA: TGTGCCATCAGTGAGTCGAACAGCGATTATGGCTACACCTTC. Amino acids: CAISESNSDYGYTF.

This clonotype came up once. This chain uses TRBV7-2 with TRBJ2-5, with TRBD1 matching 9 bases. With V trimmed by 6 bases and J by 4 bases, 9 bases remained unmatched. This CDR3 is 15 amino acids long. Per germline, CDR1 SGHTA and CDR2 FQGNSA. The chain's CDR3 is CASSPVTGGGETQYF. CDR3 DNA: TGTGCCAGCAGTCCGGTGACAGGGGGTGGAGAGACCCAGTACTTC. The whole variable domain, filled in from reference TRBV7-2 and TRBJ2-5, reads GAGVSQSPSNKVTEKGKDVELRCDPISGHTALYWYRQSLGQGLEFLIYFQGNSAPDKSGLPSDRFSAERTGGSVSTLTIQRTQQEDSAVYLCASSPVTGGGETQYFGPGTRLLVL.

CDR3: CASSLNRTGSAEQYF. As DNA, the CDR3 is TGTGCCAGCAGCTTAAACCGGACAGGGTCGGCCGAGCAGTACTTC. The chain links TRBV7-8 to TRBJ2-7; 8 nucleotides align to TRBD1. Unmatched junction bases numbered 9, after V lost 2 bases and J lost 6 bases. Looked up from germline, CDR1 is SGHVS and CDR2 is FQNEAQ. The CDR3 is made up of 15 amino acids.